These T cell receptor beta chains were read from a single sample in a study of blood T cell repertoires in COVID-19. Repertoires were generated with immunoSEQ multiplex PCR, while TCRdb's copy carries only in-frame clones and drops some. The sample holds more than 200,000 clones; more than 85% are singletons and the top ten take roughly 1.7%. Source material: PBMCs or T cells enriched from blood (not recorded which). These receptors were obtained from a woman aged 45-60 years who had recovered from COVID-19. CDR3s include the opening cysteine and the closing phenylalanine or tryptophan. Each record gives: D gene, J gene, clone size, V gene, CDR3 protein, CDR3 DNA. A D gene is named only where the DNA matches it firmly. A row's size may be missing; if present it is once, few, many or a size class.

d_call: -; j_call: TRBJ2-3; clone_size: -; v_call: TRBV5-1; cdr3_aa: CASSLDRPSTDTQYF; cdr3_nt: TGCGCCAGCAGCCTGGACAGACCTAGCACAGATACGCAGTATTTT
d_call: TRBD1; j_call: TRBJ1-3; clone_size: -; v_call: TRBV30; cdr3_aa: CAWNSGQGGNTIYF; cdr3_nt: TGTGCCTGGAATTCCGGACAGGGGGGAAACACCATATATTTT
d_call: -; j_call: TRBJ1-2; clone_size: -; v_call: TRBV4-3; cdr3_aa: CASSRRLGDGYTF; cdr3_nt: TGCGCCAGCAGCCGGCGCTTGGGCGATGGCTACACCTTC
d_call: -; j_call: TRBJ1-5; clone_size: -; v_call: TRBV19; cdr3_aa: CASVLGGSNQPQHF; cdr3_nt: TGTGCCAGTGTCCTCGGGGGTAGCAATCAGCCCCAGCATTTT
d_call: TRBD1; j_call: TRBJ1-4; clone_size: -; v_call: TRBV25-1; cdr3_aa: CASSDPGTGDEKLFF; cdr3_nt: TGTGCCAGCAGTGATCCCGGGACAGGGGACGAAAAACTGTTTTTT
d_call: TRBD1; j_call: TRBJ2-2; clone_size: once; v_call: TRBV24-1; cdr3_aa: CATSAGGTGELFF; cdr3_nt: TGTGCCACCAGTGCAGGGGGCACCGGGGAGCTGTTTTTT
d_call: TRBD1; j_call: TRBJ2-7; clone_size: -; v_call: TRBV5-1; cdr3_aa: CASSPLTGFRFEQYF; cdr3_nt: TGCGCCAGCAGCCCCTTGACAGGGTTTCGGTTCGAGCAGTACTTC
d_call: TRBD1; j_call: TRBJ1-4; clone_size: -; v_call: TRBV5-4; cdr3_aa: CASSRTGQGLEKLFF; cdr3_nt: TGTGCCAGCAGCCGAACGGGACAGGGGCTTGAAAAACTGTTTTTT
d_call: -; j_call: TRBJ2-5; clone_size: -; v_call: TRBV19; cdr3_aa: CASSIVGGETQYF; cdr3_nt: TGTGCCAGTAGTATAGTTGGAGGGGAGACCCAGTACTTC
d_call: TRBD1; j_call: TRBJ1-1; clone_size: -; v_call: TRBV18; cdr3_aa: CASSPRQGFKNTEAFF; cdr3_nt: TGTGCCAGCTCACCACGACAGGGGTTCAAGAACACTGAAGCTTTCTTT
d_call: -; j_call: TRBJ2-5; clone_size: -; v_call: TRBV6-2/TRBV6-3; cdr3_aa: CASSYRRAQETQYF; cdr3_nt: TGTGCCAGCAGTTACAGGAGGGCGCAAGAGACCCAGTACTTC
d_call: -; j_call: TRBJ2-3; clone_size: few; v_call: TRBV11-2; cdr3_aa: CASSLDLSTDTQYF; cdr3_nt: TGTGCCAGCAGCTTAGATCTCAGCACAGATACGCAGTATTTT
d_call: TRBD2; j_call: TRBJ2-3; clone_size: -; v_call: TRBV19; cdr3_aa: CASSSGTTDTQYF; cdr3_nt: TGTGCCAGTTCTAGCGGAACCACAGATACGCAGTATTTT
d_call: -; j_call: TRBJ2-1; clone_size: once; v_call: TRBV7-2; cdr3_aa: CASRRQVSGDEQFF; cdr3_nt: TGTGCCAGCCGAAGACAGGTTTCCGGCGATGAGCAGTTCTTC
d_call: TRBD1; j_call: TRBJ1-2; clone_size: -; v_call: TRBV28; cdr3_aa: CASSPPGQGRGYTF; cdr3_nt: TGTGCCAGCAGTCCTCCTGGACAGGGGAGAGGCTACACCTTC
d_call: -; j_call: TRBJ2-2; clone_size: few; v_call: TRBV5-1; cdr3_aa: CASSPVQITGELFF; cdr3_nt: TGCGCCAGCAGCCCCGTCCAGATCACCGGGGAGCTGTTTTTT
d_call: TRBD2; j_call: TRBJ2-1; clone_size: -; v_call: TRBV9; cdr3_aa: CASSPSGGNNEQFF; cdr3_nt: TGTGCCAGCAGCCCTAGCGGAGGGAACAATGAGCAGTTCTTC
d_call: TRBD2; j_call: TRBJ2-1; clone_size: -; v_call: TRBV5-1; cdr3_aa: CASSEGTRGDNEQFF; cdr3_nt: TGCGCCAGCAGCGAGGGGACTAGGGGAGACAATGAGCAGTTCTTC
d_call: -; j_call: TRBJ1-4; clone_size: -; v_call: TRBV5-1; cdr3_aa: CASSPGHSTNEKLFF; cdr3_nt: TGCGCCAGCAGCCCAGGACATTCAACTAATGAAAAACTGTTTTTT
d_call: -; j_call: TRBJ1-5; clone_size: -; v_call: TRBV24-1; cdr3_aa: CATSPGMGNQPQHF; cdr3_nt: TGTGCCACCAGTCCGGGGATGGGCAATCAGCCCCAGCATTTT
d_call: -; j_call: TRBJ1-6; clone_size: -; v_call: TRBV9; cdr3_aa: CASSAGGGSKHNSPLHF; cdr3_nt: TGTGCCAGCAGCGCCGGAGGAGGGAGTAAACATAATTCACCCCTCCACTTT
d_call: TRBD2; j_call: TRBJ2-7; clone_size: -; v_call: TRBV7-2; cdr3_aa: CASSPRTSGYTSEQYF; cdr3_nt: TGTGCCAGCAGCCCAAGGACTAGCGGTTATACTTCGGAGCAGTACTTC
d_call: -; j_call: TRBJ1-2; clone_size: -; v_call: TRBV25-1; cdr3_aa: CASSESGGRGYTF; cdr3_nt: TGTGCCAGCAGTGAATCAGGAGGGCGAGGCTACACCTTC
d_call: -; j_call: TRBJ1-2; clone_size: few; v_call: TRBV7-9; cdr3_aa: CASSLRSGYGYTF; cdr3_nt: TGTGCCAGCAGCTTACGTTCGGGGTATGGCTACACCTTC
d_call: TRBD2; j_call: TRBJ2-3; clone_size: -; v_call: TRBV27; cdr3_aa: CASSSLAGDSDTQYF; cdr3_nt: TGTGCCAGCAGTTCACTAGCGGGAGATTCTGATACGCAGTATTTT
d_call: TRBD2; j_call: TRBJ2-1; clone_size: -; v_call: TRBV6-5; cdr3_aa: CASSYSLTSGAYEQFF; cdr3_nt: TGTGCCAGCAGTTACTCCCTGACTAGCGGGGCATATGAGCAGTTCTTC
d_call: TRBD1; j_call: TRBJ1-2; clone_size: -; v_call: TRBV11-2; cdr3_aa: CASSLSTGEVYTF; cdr3_nt: TGTGCCAGCAGCCTATCGACAGGGGAAGTCTACACCTTC
d_call: TRBD2; j_call: TRBJ2-1; clone_size: -; v_call: TRBV27; cdr3_aa: CASSFRGPGTSGQFF; cdr3_nt: TGTGCCAGCAGTTTCAGGGGGCCGGGGACTAGCGGCCAGTTCTTC
d_call: TRBD2; j_call: TRBJ2-2; clone_size: -; v_call: TRBV5-1; cdr3_aa: CASSWGLAGAGELFF; cdr3_nt: TGCGCCAGCAGCTGGGGACTAGCGGGAGCGGGGGAGCTGTTTTTT
d_call: TRBD2; j_call: TRBJ2-7; clone_size: -; v_call: TRBV4-2; cdr3_aa: CASSQSSGRAYEQYF; cdr3_nt: TGTGCCAGCAGCCAGTCTAGCGGGAGGGCCTACGAGCAGTACTTC
d_call: -; j_call: TRBJ1-1; clone_size: once; v_call: TRBV7-2; cdr3_aa: CASSLVPDTNAEAFF; cdr3_nt: TGTGCCAGCAGCTTAGTCCCGGACACGAACGCTGAAGCTTTCTTT
d_call: TRBD1; j_call: TRBJ2-5; clone_size: -; v_call: TRBV28; cdr3_aa: CASSQITTGGETQYF; cdr3_nt: TGTGCCAGCAGTCAAATCACGACAGGGGGCGAGACCCAGTACTTC
d_call: TRBD1; j_call: TRBJ2-2; clone_size: -; v_call: TRBV25-1; cdr3_aa: CASSVPTGVTGELFF; cdr3_nt: TGTGCCAGCAGTGTACCTACAGGGGTCACCGGGGAGCTGTTTTTT
d_call: -; j_call: TRBJ1-5; clone_size: -; v_call: TRBV6-2/TRBV6-3; cdr3_aa: CASSRTLDQPQHF; cdr3_nt: TGTGCCAGCAGTCGAACCCTAGATCAGCCCCAGCATTTT
d_call: TRBD1; j_call: TRBJ1-1; clone_size: -; v_call: TRBV29-1; cdr3_aa: CSAPARGREAFF; cdr3_nt: TGCAGCGCGCCGGCCAGGGGGCGGGAGGCTTTCTTT
d_call: TRBD2; j_call: TRBJ2-2; clone_size: -; v_call: TRBV27; cdr3_aa: CASSFVAGADTGELFF; cdr3_nt: TGTGCCAGCAGTTTTGTAGCGGGAGCTGACACCGGGGAGCTGTTTTTT
d_call: -; j_call: TRBJ1-2; clone_size: once; v_call: TRBV7-8; cdr3_aa: CASSLRWGPNYGYTF; cdr3_nt: TGTGCCAGCAGCTTAAGGTGGGGGCCGAACTATGGCTACACCTTC
d_call: -; j_call: TRBJ2-4; clone_size: -; v_call: TRBV27; cdr3_aa: CASSPRGLAKNIQYF; cdr3_nt: TGTGCCAGCAGTCCGCGGGGGCTAGCCAAAAACATTCAGTACTTC
d_call: TRBD1; j_call: TRBJ1-6; clone_size: -; v_call: TRBV9; cdr3_aa: CASSLWDRFNSPLHF; cdr3_nt: TGTGCCAGCAGCCTATGGGACAGATTTAATTCACCCCTCCACTTT
d_call: TRBD1; j_call: TRBJ2-2; clone_size: -; v_call: TRBV19; cdr3_aa: CASTRQGETGELFF; cdr3_nt: TGTGCCAGTACCCGGCAGGGGGAAACCGGGGAGCTGTTTTTT
d_call: -; j_call: TRBJ1-6; clone_size: -; v_call: TRBV7-8; cdr3_aa: CASSKSSYNSPLHF; cdr3_nt: TGTGCCAGCAGCAAGAGCTCCTATAATTCACCCCTCCACTTT
d_call: TRBD1; j_call: TRBJ1-2; clone_size: -; v_call: TRBV29-1; cdr3_aa: CSVEDRGRPYGYTF; cdr3_nt: TGCAGCGTTGAGGACAGGGGGCGTCCCTATGGCTACACCTTC
d_call: -; j_call: TRBJ1-1; clone_size: -; v_call: TRBV10-1; cdr3_aa: CATQRDVNTEAFF; cdr3_nt: TGCGCCACCCAGAGGGATGTGAACACTGAAGCTTTCTTT
d_call: -; j_call: TRBJ1-1; clone_size: -; v_call: TRBV24-1; cdr3_aa: CATSEGGTEAFF; cdr3_nt: TGTGCCACCAGTGAAGGGGGAACTGAAGCTTTCTTT
d_call: TRBD2; j_call: TRBJ2-1; clone_size: few; v_call: TRBV28; cdr3_aa: CASVAGESSYNEQFF; cdr3_nt: TGTGCCAGCGTAGCGGGAGAGAGCTCCTACAATGAGCAGTTCTTC
d_call: TRBD2; j_call: TRBJ2-1; clone_size: -; v_call: TRBV4-3; cdr3_aa: CASSQGLAGGYNEQFF; cdr3_nt: TGCGCCAGCAGCCAAGGACTAGCGGGGGGCTACAATGAGCAGTTCTTC
d_call: TRBD2; j_call: TRBJ2-1; clone_size: -; v_call: TRBV30; cdr3_aa: CAWSVTRTSSGSSYNEQFF; cdr3_nt: TGTGCCTGGAGTGTTACCCGAACATCTAGCGGGAGCTCCTACAATGAGCAGTTCTTC
d_call: TRBD1; j_call: TRBJ2-4; clone_size: -; v_call: TRBV6-5; cdr3_aa: CASSYRGQENIQYF; cdr3_nt: TGTGCCAGCAGTTATAGGGGGCAGGAAAACATTCAGTACTTC
d_call: TRBD2; j_call: TRBJ2-5; clone_size: -; v_call: TRBV30; cdr3_aa: CAWRKGLAGRTYQYF; cdr3_nt: TGTGCCTGGAGAAAGGGACTAGCGGGCAGAACTTATCAGTACTTC
d_call: -; j_call: TRBJ2-6; clone_size: -; v_call: TRBV12-3/TRBV12-4; cdr3_aa: CASTSSGANVLTF; cdr3_nt: TGTGCCAGCACCAGCTCTGGGGCCAACGTCCTGACTTTC
d_call: TRBD2; j_call: TRBJ2-1; clone_size: -; v_call: TRBV28; cdr3_aa: CASSRGAGGPYEQFF; cdr3_nt: TGTGCCAGCAGCAGGGGAGCGGGAGGGCCCTATGAGCAGTTCTTC